The 31 T cell receptor beta chains below all came from one sample that was sequenced in a study of blood T cells in healthy people across ages (dated by TCRdb to the mid-2010s). The library was made by 5' RACE. Sequencing used an Illumina HiSeq 2500. The second PCR ran for about 7 to 11 cycles and used a J-beta primer mix along with a sample-barcoded 5' primer. TCRdb ran its own pipeline on the public reads, namely fastp trimming at Q25 and MiXCR clone calling, and kept in-frame beta chains. Under each unique CDR3 protein, matching rows form one entry showing the most common genes and DNA. In this sample the table shows 500,000 to 600,000 distinct CDR3 sequences, 25% to 30% of which occur a single time. Around a sixth of the sample belongs to the ten largest clones. Sequenced sample: blood. The origin of the receptors is a woman between 65 and 79 years old in good health.

Many counts were recorded for this clonotype. V usage is TRBV29-1 and J usage is TRBJ1-2; TRBD1 agrees at 10 bases. This CDR3 comprises 14 residues. J gave up 3 bases and V 5 bases, and 6 bases lay outside the gene matches. The germline CDR1 and CDR2 sequences are SQVTM and ANQGSEA. In DNA form, the CDR3 reads TGCAGCGTTCAAAGGGACAGGGGATACTATGGCTACACCTTC. Protein sequence: CSVQRDRGYYGYTF.

This clonotype was seen only a few times. The genes are TRBV20-1 and TRBJ2-7; D is ambiguous. The CDR3 length is 13 residues. V lost 5 bases and J lost 3, with 14 bases in between. Germline loops: CDR1 DFQATT, CDR2 SNEGSKA (reference sequence). The CDR3 DNA sequence: TGCAGTGCTGGATCCTCTTCAGGCTACGAGCAGTACTTC. Translated, it gives CSAGSSSGYEQYF.

This clonotype came up a few times. The chain is built from TRBV7-9 and TRBJ1-4; perhaps TRBD1 as D (5 bases). CDR3 length: 14 amino acids. The germline CDR1 and CDR2 sequences are SEHNR and FQNEAQ (reference sequence). Trimming took 3 bases from V and 4 from J, leaving 9 bases between them. The CDR3 DNA reads as TGTGCCAGCAGCTTCGACAGACTTAATGAAAAACTGTTTTTT. It specifies CASSFDRLNEKLFF.

This clonotype was counted a single time. J is TRBJ2-5 and V is TRBV19; tentative D call: TRBD1 (5 bases). TRBJ2-1 matches the DNA end more closely, so the J call is doubtful. Germline CDR1 reads LNHDA; CDR2 reads SQIVND (reference sequence). The CDR3 is 16 residues long. The CDR3 is CARNFQEASLGDEQFF. The CDR3 coding sequence is TGTGCCCGAAACTTCCAAGAGGCCTCCCTAGGGGATGAGCAGTTCTTC.

In its sample, this clonotype was seen a few times. The junction shows a germline mismatch at one end, possibly a read error. The chain links TRBV19 to TRBJ1-1; possibly TRBD1 for D (6 bases). CDR1 LNHDA and CDR2 SQIVND come from the germline V gene (reference sequence). The CDR3 loop spans 13 amino acids. CDR3 DNA sequence: TGTGCCAGTAGTTTCACAGGGAACACTGGAGCTTTCTTT. This encodes CASSFTGNTGAFF.

V and J are TRBV2 and TRBJ1-2; TRBD1 might be the D (6 bases). Germline values: CDR1 SNHLY, CDR2 FYNNEI. Between the trimmed V and J ends, which lost 6 bases and 3 bases, there was a span of 8 bases. CDR3 size: 12 residues. The CDR3 sequence: CASRGHDYGYTF. As DNA, the CDR3 is TGTGCCAGCAGGGGACACGACTATGGCTACACCTTC.

The rearrangement uses TRBV21-1 and TRBJ2-7; TRBD1, as called in the table, went unchecked against the DNA. TRBV21-1 corresponds to a pseudogene. The CDR3 spans 12 residues. CDR3 region: CASSKGRMGGDF. The CDR3 bases are TGTGCCAGCAGCAAGGGCCGGATGGGGGGGGACTTC.

A few counts support this clonotype. The chain uses TRBV10-3 and TRBJ2-5, with D possibly TRBD1 on 6 matching bases. Germline V gives CDR1 ENHRY, CDR2 SYGVKD. The CDR3 consists of 12 residues. The germline V and J ends were trimmed by 5 bases and 4 bases, with 8 bases remaining between them. The CDR3 here is CAISSGAETQYF. The CDR3 bases are TGTGCCATCAGTTCAGGGGCAGAGACCCAGTACTTC.

The V call is TRBV25-1, the J call TRBJ2-4; 9 bases agree with TRBD1. CDR3 size: 14 residues. Germline assignment: CDR1 MGHDK and CDR2 SYGVNS. Losses at the gene ends were 3 bases for V and 7 bases for J; bases not matched to a gene: 4. DNA for the CDR3: TGTGCCAGCAGTGACGACAGGGGGGGGAACATTCAGTACTTC. As protein: CASSDDRGGNIQYF.

The rearrangement uses TRBV9 and TRBJ2-2; 7 bases are a match to TRBD1. The length of the CDR3 is 15 residues. Germline V gene sequence: CDR1 SGDLS, CDR2 YYNGEE. V lost 3 bases to trimming and J lost 1 base; unmatched junction nucleotides: 3. DNA for the CDR3: TGTGCCAGCAGCGGCCGACAGGGGAACACCGGGGAGCTGTTTTTT. Translated, it gives CASSGRQGNTGELFF.

This clonotype turned up a few times. The chain is built from TRBV20-1 and TRBJ2-3; D call uncertain. The V and J ends lost 5 bases and 9 bases respectively, with 9 bases between them. In germline, CDR1 is DFQATT, CDR2 SNEGSKA (reference sequence). The CDR3 is 10 amino acids. Here the CDR3 reads CSAPTTTQYF. CDR3 coding DNA: TGCAGTGCTCCGACGACCACGCAGTATTTT.

This clonotype appeared a few times. The CDR3 sequence: CASSVSPGDYGYTF. Written as DNA, the CDR3 is TGTGCCAGCAGCGTATCTCCGGGAGACTATGGCTACACCTTC. The V and J genes are TRBV9 and TRBJ1-2; D is unclear. The V end lost 1 base, the J end lost 3 bases, and 10 bases lay between the germline ends. Germline assignment: CDR1 SGDLS and CDR2 YYNGEE. The CDR3 consists of 14 residues.

V is TRBV6-6 and J is TRBJ1-2, with D unresolved. Trimming left V 7 bases short and J 1 base short, with 10 bases between. Germline loops: CDR1 MNHNY, CDR2 SVGAGI (reference sequence). The CDR3 is made up of 13 amino acids. The CDR3: CASTGGVNYGYTF. CDR3 DNA: TGTGCCAGCACCGGCGGAGTTAACTATGGCTACACCTTC.

This clonotype was seen a few times. This chain joins TRBV7-9 and TRBJ1-5; no clear D gene. The V gene lost 2 bases and the J gene lost 7 bases, with 12 bases spanning the gap. The CDR3 spans 14 residues. Germline V gives CDR1 SEHNR, CDR2 FQNEAQ (reference sequence). CDR3 region: CASSLNSEPQPQHF. The CDR3 DNA reads TGTGCCAGCAGCTTAAATTCGGAGCCCCAGCCCCAGCATTTT.

This clonotype was seen more than once but under ten times. The V and J genes are TRBV15 and TRBJ2-5, with D maybe TRBD1 (6 bases). CDR1 LNHNV and CDR2 YYDKDF come from the germline V gene (reference sequence). CDR3 length: 13 amino acids. V lost 2 bases and J lost 2, with 6 bases in between. The CDR3 bases are TGTGCCACCAGCAGACAGGGGCAAGAGACCCAGTACTTC. Amino acid sequence: CATSRQGQETQYF.

The chain joins TRBV7-2 to TRBJ2-4, with D possibly matching TRBD2 (5 bases). Germline loops: CDR1 SGHTA, CDR2 FQGNSA. Trimming stripped 8 bases from V and 0 bases from J, with 11 bases between. The CDR3 is 14 amino acids. The CDR3 DNA follows: TGTGCCAGCCAGGAGGCCCTAGCCAAAAACATTCAGTACTTC. Its protein product is CASQEALAKNIQYF.

This clonotype turned up a few times. The J gene is TRBJ2-1, the V gene TRBV10-2; the match to TRBD2 covers 14 bases. The end of the DNA fits TRBJ2-5 better, so the J call may be wrong. The CDR3 has 16 amino acids. Germline-derived CDR1 and CDR2 are WSHSY and SAAADI. The CDR3 nucleotides read TGCGCCAGCAGAAGAGGACTAGCGGGGGGCTGGGAGACCCAGTACTTC. This encodes CASRRGLAGGWETQYF.

The V gene is TRBV4-3, the J gene TRBJ2-7; D perhaps matches TRBD2 (5 bases). Trimming left V 0 bases short and J 0 bases short, with 12 bases between. This CDR3 region has 16 residues. Germline V lookup: CDR1 LGHNA, CDR2 YSLEER. CDR3: CASSQDLAGVSYEQYF. The CDR3 coding sequence is TGCGCCAGCAGCCAAGACCTTGCGGGCGTCTCCTACGAGCAGTACTTC.

The CDR3 nucleotides read TGTGCCGCGGCAAGGGGGGGCTCCTACAATGAGCAGTTCTTC. Translation gives CAAARGGSYNEQFF. The rearrangement links TRBV7-2 to TRBJ2-1, with D maybe TRBD2 (7 bases). The CDR3 is 14 amino acids. Germline assignment: CDR1 SGHTA and CDR2 FQGNSA. V was cut by 11 bases and J by 0 bases, with 14 bases left in between.

This clonotype was observed at least ten times. The gene calls are TRBV29-1 and TRBJ2-5; D is uncertain. V was pared by 6 bases and J by 1 base, with 6 bases between. The CDR3 is 11 amino acids. In germline, CDR1 is SQVTM, CDR2 ANQGSEA. The CDR3 loop reads CSVNSQETQYF. The CDR3 bases are TGCAGCGTAAACAGCCAAGAGACCCAGTACTTC.

The chain is built from TRBV7-8 and TRBJ1-5, with TRBD1 identical over 8 bases. Germline V lookup: CDR1 SGHVS, CDR2 FQNEAQ. J gave up 7 bases and V 5 bases, and 10 bases lay outside the gene matches. The CDR3 length is 15 residues. The CDR3 sequence: CASSLLDRVAQPQHF. The DNA for the CDR3 is TGTGCCAGCAGCCTCCTGGACAGGGTAGCCCAGCCCCAGCATTTT. Full variable domain (rest looked up from reference TRBV7-8 and TRBJ1-5): GAGVSQSPRYKVAKRGQDVALRCDPISGHVSLFWYQQALGQGPEFLTYFQNEAQLDKSGLPSDRFFAERPEGSVSTLKIQRTQQEDSAVYLCASSLLDRVAQPQHFGDGTRLSIL.

Only a few counts were recorded for this clonotype. The V and J genes are TRBV29-1 and TRBJ2-5, with TRBD2 identical over 9 bases. The J call could be wrong; TRBJ2-1 is a better fit for the DNA end. CDR3 length: 13 residues. CDR1 and CDR2 (germline): SQVTM, ANQGSEA. CDR3 sequence reads: CSVEGSGGGEQFF. The CDR3 nucleotides read TGCAGCGTTGAAGGTAGCGGGGGAGGTGAGCAGTTCTTC.

This clonotype was detected a few times. The chain has TRBV6-1 and TRBJ2-3; the match to TRBD2 covers 9 bases. The CDR3 is made up of 14 amino acids. V was pared by 7 bases and J by 9 bases, with 11 bases of the junction left unmatched. CDR1 and CDR2 (germline): MNHNS, SASEGT. The CDR3 reads CASTMVAGVDTQYF. The DNA of the CDR3 is TGTGCCAGCACTATGGTAGCGGGGGTCGACACGCAGTATTTT.

This clonotype turned up a few times. The chain employs TRBV7-3 and TRBJ1-2; 10 nucleotides align to TRBD1. Germline loops: CDR1 SGHTA, CDR2 FQGTGA. The CDR3 length is 15 residues. The ends lost 0 bases at V and 5 bases at J; junction bases unmatched: 3. CDR3 coding DNA: TGTGCCAGCAGCTTAACTGGGGACAGGGGTTATGGCTACACCTTC. The encoded protein is CASSLTGDRGYGYTF.

Only a few counts were recorded for this clonotype. J is TRBJ2-5 and V is TRBV7-9; 7 nucleotides align to TRBD2. This CDR3 contains 13 residues. J lost 5 bases, V lost 3 bases, and 3 bases had no gene match. Germline values: CDR1 SEHNR, CDR2 FQNEAQ (reference sequence). CDR3 amino acids: CASSFAGGETQYF. DNA of the CDR3: TGTGCCAGCAGCTTCGCCGGGGGGGAGACCCAGTACTTC.

The gene calls are TRBV4-1 and TRBJ1-4; tentatively, D is TRBD1 (6 bases). This CDR3 comprises 18 residues. V shed 1 base and J shed 4 bases, with 19 bases lying between them. Germline V CDR1 and CDR2: MGHRA, YSYEKL. The CDR3 here is CASSQVPARTADNEKLFF. DNA of the CDR3: TGCGCCAGCAGCCAAGTCCCCGCTCGGACAGCCGATAATGAAAAACTGTTTTTT.

The chain joins TRBV7-2 to TRBJ2-3; 8 bases are shared with TRBD2. The CDR3 sequence is 16 residues long. The junction had 12 bases not matched to a gene; V was cut back by 6 bases and J by 4 bases. In germline, CDR1 is SGHTA, CDR2 FQGNSA. The CDR3 sequence: CASSSEGRGEADTQYF. CDR3 nucleotides: TGTGCCAGCAGTTCAGAGGGGCGGGGGGAGGCAGATACGCAGTATTTT.

CDR3 loop: CASGAGGPYNEQFF. For the CDR3, the DNA is TGTGCTAGTGGTGCAGGGGGGCCCTACAATGAGCAGTTCTTC. The V gene is TRBV12-5, the J gene TRBJ2-1; D possibly corresponds to TRBD1 (7 bases). Germline assignment: CDR1 LGHNT and CDR2 FRNRAP. CDR3 length: 14 amino acids. The V and J ends lost 5 bases and 2 bases respectively, with 10 bases between them.

The J gene is TRBJ1-5, the V gene TRBV7-2; weak D call: TRBD1 (6 bases). Deletions cut 0 bases from V and 11 bases from J, with 8 bases between. This CDR3 is built from 12 residues. Germline lookup yields CDR1 SGHTA and CDR2 FQGNSA. This CDR3 reads CASSLARGSQHF. The CDR3 nucleotides read TGTGCCAGCAGCTTAGCAAGGGGGTCCCAGCATTTT.

This clonotype has a handful of counts. The J gene is TRBJ2-7, the V gene TRBV5-5, with no clear D. The V end was cut by 4 bases, the J end by 0 bases, with 14 bases between. The CDR3 is 15 amino acids. Germline-derived CDR1 and CDR2 are SGHKS and YYEKEE (reference sequence). The CDR3 here is CASSTDTAFSYEQYF. In nucleotides, the CDR3 is TGTGCCAGCAGCACAGACACCGCCTTCTCCTACGAGCAGTACTTC.

The rearrangement uses TRBV12-3 or TRBV12-4 and TRBJ1-2; D unclear. Trimming shortened V by 6 bases and J by 0 bases, and 14 bases separated the two germline ends. The CDR3 is 15 amino acids. The CDR3 sequence is CASSPGNVANYGYTF. The CDR3 DNA follows: TGTGCCAGCAGCCCTGGTAACGTCGCTAACTATGGCTACACCTTC.